Sequencing of this T cell receptor (beta chain) was carried out in a study of blood T cell repertoires in COVID-19. As for the study in general: Material from acute and convalescent COVID-19 was sourced from the United States, Italy and Spain.

Data came from immunoSEQ multiplex PCR; TCRdb stores just in-frame clones and leaves some out. This table holds approximately 400,000 clones, more than 70% found once. Followed longitudinally, the Seattle patients had been enrolled during active infection. Trimming pared 7 bases from V and 1 base from J, leaving 10 bases between. The CDR3 has 13 amino acids. The TCR comes from a woman aged 45-59 years with COVID-19, enrolled during active disease. The sequencing sample was made of peripheral blood. The V and J genes are TRBV12-3 or TRBV12-4 and TRBJ1-1; tentative D call: TRBD1 (6 bases). CDR3 coding DNA: TGTGCCAGCACCCCGACAGGGAACACTGAAGCTTTCTTT. Protein sequence: CASTPTGNTEAFF.